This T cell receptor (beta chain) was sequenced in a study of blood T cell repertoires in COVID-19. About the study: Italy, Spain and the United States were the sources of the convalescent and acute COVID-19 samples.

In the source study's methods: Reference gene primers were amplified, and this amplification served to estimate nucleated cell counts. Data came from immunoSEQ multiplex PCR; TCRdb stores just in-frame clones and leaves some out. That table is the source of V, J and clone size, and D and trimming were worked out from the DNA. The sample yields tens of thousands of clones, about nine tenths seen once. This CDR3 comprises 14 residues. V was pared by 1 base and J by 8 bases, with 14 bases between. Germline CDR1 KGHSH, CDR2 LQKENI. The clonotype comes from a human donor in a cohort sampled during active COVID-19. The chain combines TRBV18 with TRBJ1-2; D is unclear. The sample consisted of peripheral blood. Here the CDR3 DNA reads TGTGCCAGCTCACCACTCGGCGGAGTGTGGGGCTACACCTTC. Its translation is CASSPLGGVWGYTF.